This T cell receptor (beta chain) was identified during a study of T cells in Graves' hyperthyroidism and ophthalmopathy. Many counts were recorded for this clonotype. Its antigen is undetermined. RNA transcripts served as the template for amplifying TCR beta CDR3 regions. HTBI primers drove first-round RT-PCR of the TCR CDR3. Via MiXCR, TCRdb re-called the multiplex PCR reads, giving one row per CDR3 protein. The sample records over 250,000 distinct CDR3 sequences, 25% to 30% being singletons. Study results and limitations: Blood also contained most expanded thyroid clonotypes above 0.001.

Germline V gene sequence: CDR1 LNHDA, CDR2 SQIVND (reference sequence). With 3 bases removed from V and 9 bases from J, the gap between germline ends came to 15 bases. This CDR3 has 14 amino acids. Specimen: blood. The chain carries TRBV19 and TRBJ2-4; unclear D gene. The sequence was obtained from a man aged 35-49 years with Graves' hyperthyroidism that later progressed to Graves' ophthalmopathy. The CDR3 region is CASSMRTPARIQYF. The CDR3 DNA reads TGTGCCAGTAGTATGCGTACTCCAGCGCGCATTCAGTACTTC. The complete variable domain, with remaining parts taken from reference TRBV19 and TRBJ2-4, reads DGGITQSPKYLFRKEGQNVTLSCEQNLNHDAMYWYRQDPGQGLRLIYYSQIVNDFQKGDIAEGYSVSREKKESFPLTVTSAQKNPTAFYLCASSMRTPARIQYFGAGTRLSVL.